In its sample, the clone carrying this T cell receptor (beta chain) was seen many times. This record belongs to a study of regulatory T cells in long-lasting Graves disease. The ends were cut back, 3 bases at V and 5 bases at J, with 10 bases in the middle. The germline V gene has CDR1 MNHEY and CDR2 SMNVEV (reference sequence). CDR3 length: 13 amino acids. Libraries of TCR beta came from iRepertoire HTBI primers plus Arm-PCR of CDR3 regions. Using its own MiXCR run on the multiplex PCR reads, TCRdb lists one record per CDR3 protein. The sample lists a few hundred thousand distinct CDR3 sequences, under 20% occurring once. Time point noted: newly diagnosed GD, antithyroid drugs for less than 3 months. Isolated PBMC RNA provided the starting material for the TCR library. The authors diagnosed Graves' disease using American Thyroid Association guidelines. This same sample was also part of a study on T cells in Graves' hyperthyroidism and ophthalmopathy. This second study says: Clinicians diagnosed patients from clinical symptoms, serum thyroxine and TRAb, thyroid ultrasound and orbital computed tomography. A set of HTBI primers served as the primers for a first-round RT-PCR of the TCR CDR3.

The receptor was isolated from a woman in her 30s with Graves disease. The chain employs TRBV27 and TRBJ1-2; D is unresolved. The sequencing here drew on peripheral blood mononuclear cells (PBMCs), taken at new diagnosis, from a patient treated with antithyroid drugs. The CDR3 region has the DNA TGTGCCAGCAGTTTGAAGGGCGGGTATGGCTACACCTTC. It yields the protein CASSLKGGYGYTF.